The text below deals with one T cell receptor beta chain. Under the authors' procedure: How many nucleated cells were present was estimated from reference gene primer amplification. Clones were read by immunoSEQ multiplex PCR, and TCRdb kept only the in-frame ones, dropping some. V, J and clone size are taken as reported in that table, and D and trimming were inferred from the DNA itself. Of approximately 220,000 clones listed, around 81% are singletons. The sample comes from a study of blood T cell repertoires in COVID-19. Study-wide background: COVID-19 samples from acute and convalescent phases originated in the United States, Italy and Spain. T cells, B-cell-depleted T cells, or PBMCs supplied cDNA or gDNA.

This CDR3 is 15 amino acids long. In germline, CDR1 is SNHLY, CDR2 FYNNEI. J gave up 1 base and V 5 bases, and 4 bases lay outside the gene matches. The TCR originated in a woman aged 30 to 39 who had recovered from COVID-19. The sequencing input was peripheral blood. The chain links TRBV2 to TRBJ2-5, with 10 positions matching TRBD2. The CDR3 here is CASSFSGGFQETQYF. The CDR3 DNA reads as TGTGCCAGCAGTTTTAGCGGGGGGTTCCAAGAGACCCAGTACTTC.